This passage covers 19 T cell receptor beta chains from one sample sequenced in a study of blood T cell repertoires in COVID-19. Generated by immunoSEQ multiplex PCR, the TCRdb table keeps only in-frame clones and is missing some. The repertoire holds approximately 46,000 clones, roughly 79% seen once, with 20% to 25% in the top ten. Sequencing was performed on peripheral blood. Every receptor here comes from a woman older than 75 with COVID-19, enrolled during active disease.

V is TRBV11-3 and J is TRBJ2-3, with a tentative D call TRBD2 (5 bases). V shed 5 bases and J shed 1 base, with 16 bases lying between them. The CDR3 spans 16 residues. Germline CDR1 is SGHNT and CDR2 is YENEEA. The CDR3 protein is CASSLASNPGTDTQYF. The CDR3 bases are TGTGCCAGCAGCCTCGCTAGCAATCCCGGCACAGATACGCAGTATTTT.

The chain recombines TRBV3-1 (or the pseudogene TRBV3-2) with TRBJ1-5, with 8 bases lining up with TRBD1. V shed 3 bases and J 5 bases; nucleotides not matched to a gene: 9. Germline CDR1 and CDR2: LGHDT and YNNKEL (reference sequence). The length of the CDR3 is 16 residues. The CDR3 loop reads CASSHGGQGAHQPQHF. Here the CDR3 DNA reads TGTGCCAGCAGCCACGGGGGGCAGGGGGCCCATCAGCCCCAGCATTTT.

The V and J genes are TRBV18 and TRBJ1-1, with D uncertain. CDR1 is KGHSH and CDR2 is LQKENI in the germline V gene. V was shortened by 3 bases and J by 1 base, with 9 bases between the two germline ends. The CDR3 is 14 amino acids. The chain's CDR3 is CASSPRGRNTEAFF. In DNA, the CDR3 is TGTGCCAGCTCACCGCGAGGGAGGAACACTGAAGCTTTCTTT.

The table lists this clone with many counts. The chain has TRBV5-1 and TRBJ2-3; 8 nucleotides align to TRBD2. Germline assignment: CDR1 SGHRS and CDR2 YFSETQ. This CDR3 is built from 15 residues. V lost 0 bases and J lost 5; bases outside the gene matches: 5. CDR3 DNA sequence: TGCGCCAGCAGCTTGGCAGCGGGAGACGTAGATACGCAGTATTTT. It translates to CASSLAAGDVDTQYF.

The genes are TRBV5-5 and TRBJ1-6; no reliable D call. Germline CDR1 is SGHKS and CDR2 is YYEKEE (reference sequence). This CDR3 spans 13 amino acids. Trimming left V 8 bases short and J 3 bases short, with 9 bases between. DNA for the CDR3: TGTGCCAGTTCAGCGAACTATAATTCACCCCTCCACTTT. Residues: CASSANYNSPLHF. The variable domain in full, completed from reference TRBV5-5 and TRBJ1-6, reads DAGVTQSPTHLIKTRGQQVTLRCSPISGHKSVSWYQQVLGQGPQFIFQYYEKEERGRGNFPDRFSARQFPNYSSELNVNALLLGDSALYLCASSANYNSPLHFGNGTRLTVT.

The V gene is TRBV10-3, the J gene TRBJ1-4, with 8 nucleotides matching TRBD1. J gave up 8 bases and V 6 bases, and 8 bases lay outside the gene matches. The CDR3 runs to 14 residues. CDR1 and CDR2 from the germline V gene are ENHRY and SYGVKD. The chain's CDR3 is CAISPTGAGEKLFF. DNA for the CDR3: TGTGCCATCAGCCCGACAGGGGCAGGGGAAAAACTGTTTTTT.

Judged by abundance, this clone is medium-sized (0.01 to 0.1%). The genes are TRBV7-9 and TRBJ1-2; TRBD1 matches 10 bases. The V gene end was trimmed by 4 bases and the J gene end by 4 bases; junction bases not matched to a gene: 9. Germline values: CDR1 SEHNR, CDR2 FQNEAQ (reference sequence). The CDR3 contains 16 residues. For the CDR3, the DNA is TGTGCCAGCAGCTACCTTGGGACAGGGGAGTCCTATGGCTACACCTTC. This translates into CASSYLGTGESYGYTF.

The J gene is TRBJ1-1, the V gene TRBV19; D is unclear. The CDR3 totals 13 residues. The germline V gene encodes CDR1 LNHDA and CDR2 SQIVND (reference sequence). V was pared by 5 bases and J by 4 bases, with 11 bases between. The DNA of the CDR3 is TGTGCCAGTAGTGACATGTTGAGCACTGAAGCTTTCTTT. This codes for CASSDMLSTEAFF.

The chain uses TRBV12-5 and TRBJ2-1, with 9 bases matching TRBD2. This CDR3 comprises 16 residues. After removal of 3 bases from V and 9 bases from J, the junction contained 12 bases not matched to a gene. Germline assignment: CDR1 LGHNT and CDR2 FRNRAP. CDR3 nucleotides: TGTGCTAGTGGTTTCCTTAGCGGCGGGAGGGACGGTGAGCAGTTCTTC. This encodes CASGFLSGGRDGEQFF.

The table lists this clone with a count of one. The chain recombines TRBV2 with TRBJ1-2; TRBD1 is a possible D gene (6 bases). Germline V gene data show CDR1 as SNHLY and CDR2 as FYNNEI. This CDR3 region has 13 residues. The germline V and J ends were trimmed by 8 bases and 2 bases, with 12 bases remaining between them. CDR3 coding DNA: TGTGCCAGCTCCGGGGGGCAAAACTATGGCTACACCTTC. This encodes CASSGGQNYGYTF.

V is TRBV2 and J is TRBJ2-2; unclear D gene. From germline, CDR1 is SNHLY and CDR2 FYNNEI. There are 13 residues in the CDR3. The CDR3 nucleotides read TGTGCTGGCGGCAATTCTAGAACCGGGGAGCTGTTTTTT. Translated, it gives CAGGNSRTGELFF.

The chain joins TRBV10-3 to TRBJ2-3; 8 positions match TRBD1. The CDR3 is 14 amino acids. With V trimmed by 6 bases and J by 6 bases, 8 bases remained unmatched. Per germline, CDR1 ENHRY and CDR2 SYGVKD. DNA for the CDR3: TGTGCCATCAGGGACAGGGACCCTCGCGATACGCAGTATTTT. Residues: CAIRDRDPRDTQYF.

The CDR3 DNA is TGTGCCAGCTCACTTAATAAGGGAGGAGAAAAACTGTTTTTT. Translating it yields CASSLNKGGEKLFF. V is TRBV18 and J is TRBJ1-4; no definite D call. CDR1 and CDR2 from the germline V gene are KGHSH and LQKENI. CDR3 size: 14 residues. Trimming removed 4 bases from V and 8 bases from J, with 14 bases in between.

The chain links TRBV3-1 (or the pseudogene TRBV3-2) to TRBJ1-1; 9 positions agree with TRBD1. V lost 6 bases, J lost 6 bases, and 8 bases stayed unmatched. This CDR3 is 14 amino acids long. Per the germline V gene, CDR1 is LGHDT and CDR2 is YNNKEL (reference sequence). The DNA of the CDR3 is TGTGCCAGCAGTCTCGGACAGGGGCGGTCTGAAGCTTTCTTT. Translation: CASSLGQGRSEAFF.

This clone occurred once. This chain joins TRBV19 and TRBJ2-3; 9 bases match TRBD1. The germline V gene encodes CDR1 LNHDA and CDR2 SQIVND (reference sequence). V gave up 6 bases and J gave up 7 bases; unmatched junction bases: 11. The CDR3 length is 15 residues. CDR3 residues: CASSMAPDRGYTQYF. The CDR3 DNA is TGTGCCAGTAGCATGGCTCCGGACAGGGGATATACGCAGTATTTT.

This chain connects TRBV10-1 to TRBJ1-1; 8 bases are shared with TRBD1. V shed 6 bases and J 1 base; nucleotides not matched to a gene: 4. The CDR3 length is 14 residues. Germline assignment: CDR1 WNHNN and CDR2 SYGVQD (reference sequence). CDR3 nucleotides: TGCGCCAGCAGCCGGACAGGGAGGAACACTGAAGCTTTCTTT. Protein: CASSRTGRNTEAFF.

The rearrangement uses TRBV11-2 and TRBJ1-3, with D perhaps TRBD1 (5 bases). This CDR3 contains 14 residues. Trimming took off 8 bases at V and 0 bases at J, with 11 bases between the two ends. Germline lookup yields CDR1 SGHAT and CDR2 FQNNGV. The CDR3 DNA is TGTGCCAGCTCCCTGGGGGGCTCTGGAAACACCATATATTTT. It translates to CASSLGGSGNTIYF.

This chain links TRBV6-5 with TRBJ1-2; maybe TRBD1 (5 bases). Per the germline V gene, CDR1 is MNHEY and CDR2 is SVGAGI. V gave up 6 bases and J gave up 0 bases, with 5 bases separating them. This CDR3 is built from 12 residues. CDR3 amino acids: CASRDTNYGYTF. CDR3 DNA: TGTGCCAGCAGGGACACTAACTATGGCTACACCTTC.

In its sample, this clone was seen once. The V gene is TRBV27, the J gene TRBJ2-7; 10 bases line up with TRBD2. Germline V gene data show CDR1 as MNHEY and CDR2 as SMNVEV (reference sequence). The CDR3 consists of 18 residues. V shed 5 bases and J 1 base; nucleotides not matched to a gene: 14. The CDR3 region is CASSPWYFGTSASYEQYF. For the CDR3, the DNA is TGTGCCAGCAGTCCCTGGTACTTCGGGACTAGCGCTTCCTACGAGCAGTACTTC.